The rows below give T cell receptor beta chains drawn from one sample of a study of T cell clones after liver transplantation. Sequenced by immunoSEQ multiplex PCR; TCRdb stores in-frame clones only, minus some. The table records around 26,000 clones, approximately 71% of them present only once. Sequencing was performed on CD4+ T cells from blood, taken before liver transplant. The receptors come from a human donor who received a liver transplant. CDR3s include the opening cysteine and the closing phenylalanine or tryptophan. D genes are given only for firm matches. Size tells how often a clone was seen (once, few, many) or the class of an expanded clone, and some rows leave it out.

TRBJ2-5 TRBD2 TRBV5-1 - TGCGCCAGCAGCGTGGGACTAGCGGGCTCCCAAGAGACCCAGTACTTC CASSVGLAGSQETQYF
TRBJ2-3 - TRBV4-2 - TGTGCCAGCAGCCAAGATCTCCAAAAAGATACGCAGTATTTT CASSQDLQKDTQYF
TRBJ1-1 TRBD1 TRBV29-1 few TGCAGCGTTGTAAGTCAGGGGGACACTGAAGCTTTCTTT CSVVSQGDTEAFF
TRBJ1-4 - TRBV19 once TGTGCCAGTAGCCAACTAAGGGGTCAGTTGGATGAAAAACTGTTTTTT CASSQLRGQLDEKLFF
TRBJ1-1 TRBD1 TRBV29-1 - TGCAGCTCCACAGGGGGCTTCATGAACACTGAAGCTTTCTTT CSSTGGFMNTEAFF
TRBJ2-1 - TRBV28 - TGTGCCAGCAGTTCTCTGATAGCTTGGAATGAGCAGTTCTTC CASSSLIAWNEQFF
TRBJ2-3 - TRBV29-1 - TGCAGCGTCCGACCGGGCACAGATACGCAGTATTTT CSVRPGTDTQYF
TRBJ1-6 - TRBV6-5 - TGTGCCAGCAGGGAAAGCCAGGGTAATAATTCACCCCTCCACTTT CASRESQGNNSPLHF
TRBJ1-3 TRBD1 TRBV4-1 - TGCGCCAGCAGCCAAGGAGGGACAGGGGAGATCACAAACACCATATATTTT CASSQGGTGEITNTIYF
TRBJ2-1 TRBD2 TRBV29-1 - TGCAGCGTTGGAACTAGCGGCCTATACAATGAGCAGTTCTTC CSVGTSGLYNEQFF